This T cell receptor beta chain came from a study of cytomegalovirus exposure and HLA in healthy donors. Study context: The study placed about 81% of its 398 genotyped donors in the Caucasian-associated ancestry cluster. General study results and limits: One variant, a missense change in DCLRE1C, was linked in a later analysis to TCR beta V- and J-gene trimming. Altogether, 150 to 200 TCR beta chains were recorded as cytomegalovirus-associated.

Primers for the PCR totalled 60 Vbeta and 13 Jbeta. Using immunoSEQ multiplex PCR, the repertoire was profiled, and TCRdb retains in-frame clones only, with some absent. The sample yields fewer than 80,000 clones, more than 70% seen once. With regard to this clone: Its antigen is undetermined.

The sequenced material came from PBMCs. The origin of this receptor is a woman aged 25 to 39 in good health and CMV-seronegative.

CDR3 in amino acids: CAISQGLAGELFF. DNA for the CDR3: TGTGCCATCTCCCAGGGGCTGGCCGGGGAGCTGTTTTTT. The chain is built from TRBV10-3 and TRBJ2-2; D possibly corresponds to TRBD1 (6 bases). With 8 bases removed from V and 6 bases from J, the gap between germline ends came to 13 bases. CDR3 length: 13 amino acids. In germline, CDR1 is ENHRY, CDR2 SYGVKD.